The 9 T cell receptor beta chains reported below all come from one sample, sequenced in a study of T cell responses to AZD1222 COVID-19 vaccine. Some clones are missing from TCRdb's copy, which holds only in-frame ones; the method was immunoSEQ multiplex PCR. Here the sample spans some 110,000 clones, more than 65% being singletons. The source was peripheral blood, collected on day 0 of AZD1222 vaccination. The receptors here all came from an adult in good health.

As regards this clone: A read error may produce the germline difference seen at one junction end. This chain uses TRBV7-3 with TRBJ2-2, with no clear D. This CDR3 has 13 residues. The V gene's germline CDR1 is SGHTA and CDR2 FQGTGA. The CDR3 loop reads CASTPQNPGELFF. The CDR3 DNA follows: TGTGCCAGCACCCCTCAGAACCCCGGGGAGCTGTTTTTT.

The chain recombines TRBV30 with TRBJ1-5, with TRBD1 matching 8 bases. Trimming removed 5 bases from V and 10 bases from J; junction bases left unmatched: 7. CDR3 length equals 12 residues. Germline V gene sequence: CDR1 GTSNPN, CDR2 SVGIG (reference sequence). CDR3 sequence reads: CAWGQGAEPQHF. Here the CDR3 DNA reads TGTGCCTGGGGGCAGGGGGCTGAACCCCAGCATTTT.

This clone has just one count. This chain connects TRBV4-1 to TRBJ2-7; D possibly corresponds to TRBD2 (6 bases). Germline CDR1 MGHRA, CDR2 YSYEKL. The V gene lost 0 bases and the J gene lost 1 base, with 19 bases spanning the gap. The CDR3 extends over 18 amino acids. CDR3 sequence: CASSQDNGRGDLSYEQYF. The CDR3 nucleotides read TGCGCCAGCAGCCAAGATAATGGGCGCGGGGATCTGTCCTACGAGCAGTACTTC.

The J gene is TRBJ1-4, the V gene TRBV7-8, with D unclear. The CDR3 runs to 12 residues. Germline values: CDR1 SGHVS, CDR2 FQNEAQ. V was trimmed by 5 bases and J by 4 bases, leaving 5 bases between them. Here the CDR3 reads CASSPLNEKLFF. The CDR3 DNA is TGTGCCAGCAGCCCCCTTAATGAAAAACTGTTTTTT.

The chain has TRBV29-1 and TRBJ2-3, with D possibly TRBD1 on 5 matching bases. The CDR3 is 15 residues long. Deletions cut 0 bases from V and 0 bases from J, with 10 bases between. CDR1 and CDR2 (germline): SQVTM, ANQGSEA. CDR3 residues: CSVEDPGISTDTQYF. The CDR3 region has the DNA TGCAGCGTTGAAGATCCAGGGATTAGCACAGATACGCAGTATTTT.

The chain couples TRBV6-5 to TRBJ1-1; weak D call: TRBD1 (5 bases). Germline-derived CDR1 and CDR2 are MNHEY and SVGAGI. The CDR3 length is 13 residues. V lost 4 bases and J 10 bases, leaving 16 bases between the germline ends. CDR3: CASSSWIEGRAFF. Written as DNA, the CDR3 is TGTGCCAGCAGTTCCTGGATTGAGGGACGAGCTTTCTTT.

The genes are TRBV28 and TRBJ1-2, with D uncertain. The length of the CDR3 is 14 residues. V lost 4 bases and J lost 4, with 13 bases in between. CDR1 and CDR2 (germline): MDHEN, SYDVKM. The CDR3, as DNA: TGTGCCAGCAGTTGGTTCGTGGGGTCCTATGGCTACACCTTC. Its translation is CASSWFVGSYGYTF.

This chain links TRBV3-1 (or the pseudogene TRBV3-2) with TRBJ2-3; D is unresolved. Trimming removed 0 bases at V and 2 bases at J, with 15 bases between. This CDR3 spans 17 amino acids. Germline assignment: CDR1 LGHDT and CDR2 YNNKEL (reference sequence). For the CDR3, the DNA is TGTGCCAGCAGCCAAGATCCGGGCAGGACCCCCACAGATACGCAGTATTTT. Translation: CASSQDPGRTPTDTQYF.

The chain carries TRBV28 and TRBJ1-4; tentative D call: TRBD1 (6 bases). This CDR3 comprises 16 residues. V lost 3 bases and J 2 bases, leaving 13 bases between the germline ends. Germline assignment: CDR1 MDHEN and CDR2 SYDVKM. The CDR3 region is CASSFSRGWTNEKLFF. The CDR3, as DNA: TGTGCCAGCAGTTTTTCGAGGGGGTGGACTAATGAAAAACTGTTTTTT.